This TCR beta chain came from a study of beta chain features in type 1 diabetes. Study findings and constraints: Type 1 diabetes patients had fewer VDJ junction insertions and more deletions. Patients showed naive, central memory and Treg TCRB repertoires that appeared more similar than those of healthy donors.

This clone was seen a handful of times. Its antigen is as yet unknown. The CDR3 is 16 amino acids. J gave up 2 bases and V 4 bases, and 6 bases lay outside the gene matches. CDR1 and CDR2 (germline): SEHNR, FQNEAQ (reference sequence). Expressed TCRB transcripts were sequenced after all isolated RNA was converted to cDNA. Data came from immunoSEQ multiplex PCR; TCRdb stores just in-frame clones and leaves some out. This repertoire shows under 350,000 clones, 8% found once; its top ten account for approximately 0.93%. Sampling consisted of one heparinised blood draw per donor, averaging about 110 mL. The TCR sequence derives from a young woman in good health. The sample was central memory CD4+ T cells from blood. The chain has TRBV7-9 and TRBJ1-5, with 9 nucleotides matching TRBD1. The DNA of the CDR3 is TGTGCCAGCAGCTCATCGGACAGGGGAGGCAATCAGCCCCAGCATTTT. Amino acid sequence: CASSSSDRGGNQPQHF. Looking up the rest from reference TRBV7-9 and TRBJ1-5 gives the full variable domain: DTGVSQNPRHKITKRGQNVTFRCDPISEHNRLYWYRQTLGQGPEFLTYFQNEAQLEKSRLLSDRFSAERPKGSFSTLEIQRTEQGDSAMYLCASSSSDRGGNQPQHFGDGTRLSIL.